The T cell receptor (beta chain) described here comes from a study of blood T cell repertoires in COVID-19. Study-level information: The United States, Italy and Spain supplied acute and convalescent COVID-19 samples.

Profiling relied on immunoSEQ multiplex PCR, and the TCRdb table lists in-frame clones only, not all of them. The data contain 70,000 to 80,000 clones, roughly 84% of them seen just once; the ten biggest clones take up around 38%. V shed 7 bases, J shed 3 bases, and the junction held 12 bases outside the gene matches. This CDR3 contains 16 residues. CDR1 is LNHDA and CDR2 is SQIVND in the germline V gene (reference sequence). The sequence came from a man of 80 years or more with acute or convalescent COVID-19. Sequenced sample: peripheral blood. The chain recombines TRBV19 with TRBJ1-2; 9 bases are shared with TRBD1. The CDR3 DNA reads as TGTGCCAGTACCGACCCCCGAACAGGGGGCGACTATGGCTACACCTTC. As protein: CASTDPRTGGDYGYTF.